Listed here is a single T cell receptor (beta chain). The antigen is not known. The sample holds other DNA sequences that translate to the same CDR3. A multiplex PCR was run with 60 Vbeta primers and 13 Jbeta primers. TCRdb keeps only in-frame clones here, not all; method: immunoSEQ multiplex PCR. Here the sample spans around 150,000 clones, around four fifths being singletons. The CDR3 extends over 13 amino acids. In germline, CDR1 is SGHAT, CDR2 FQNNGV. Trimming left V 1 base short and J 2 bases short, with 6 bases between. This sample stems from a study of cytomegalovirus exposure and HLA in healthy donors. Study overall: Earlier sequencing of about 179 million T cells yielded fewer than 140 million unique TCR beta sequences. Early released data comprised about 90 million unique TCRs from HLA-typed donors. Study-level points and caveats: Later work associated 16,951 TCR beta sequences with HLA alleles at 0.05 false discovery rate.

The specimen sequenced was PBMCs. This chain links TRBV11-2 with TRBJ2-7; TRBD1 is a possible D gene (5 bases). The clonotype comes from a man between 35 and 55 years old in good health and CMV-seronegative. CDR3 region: CASSLAGTYEQYF. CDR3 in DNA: TGTGCCAGCAGCTTAGCAGGGACCTACGAGCAGTACTTC.